This T cell receptor beta chain was recorded in a study of human T cells and chemical hapten exposure. Across the study: Small pooled library volume differences chiefly drove per-sample TCR yield variation. General study findings and limits: Counts of TCRs above 1 in 1000 frequency stayed unchanged with DPC sensitization.

TCRdb recomputed calls from the RACE reads with MiXCR, one row per CDR3 protein. The sample has about 89,000 distinct CDR3 sequences; 10% to 15% are singletons. Looked up from germline, CDR1 is KGHSH and CDR2 is LQKENI. The length of the CDR3 is 16 residues. V shed 3 bases, J shed 0 bases, and the junction held 3 bases outside the gene matches. The sample's time point: patch test 3, about 24 weeks after DPC sensitization. As for treatment: therapeutic diphenylcyclopropenone sensitization with weekly scalp DPC. This clonotype showed up just a few times. Its antigen remains unknown. The chain employs TRBV18 and TRBJ2-1; 9 positions match TRBD2. The specimen comprised whole blood, sampled in connection with sensitization to the hapten diphenylcyclopropenone (DPC). The receptor comes from a woman in her fifties or sixties with alopecia areata. Some clones in this sample may be carry-over from other donors' samples. The CDR3 is CASSPLSGSSYNEQFF. The CDR3, as DNA: TGTGCCAGCTCACCTCTTAGCGGGAGCTCCTACAATGAGCAGTTCTTC.